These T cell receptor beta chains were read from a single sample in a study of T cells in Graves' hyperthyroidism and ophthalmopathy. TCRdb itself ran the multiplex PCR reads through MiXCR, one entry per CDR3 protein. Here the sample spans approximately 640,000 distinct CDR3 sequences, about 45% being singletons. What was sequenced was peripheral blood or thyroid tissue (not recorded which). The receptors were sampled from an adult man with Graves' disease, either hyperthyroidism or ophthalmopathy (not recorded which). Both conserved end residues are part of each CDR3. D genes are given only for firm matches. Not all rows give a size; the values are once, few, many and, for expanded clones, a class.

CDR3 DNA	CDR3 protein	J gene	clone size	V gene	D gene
TGTGCCAGCAGCTTAGGGGACAGCTTCACTGAAGCTTTCTTT	CASSLGDSFTEAFF	TRBJ1-1	-	TRBV7-9	TRBD1
TGTGCCAGCAGCTCATTGACTGGTTGGCAGGGGATGGACCACGAGCAGTACTTC	CASSSLTGWQGMDHEQYF	TRBJ2-7	-	TRBV7-9	-
TGTGTCAGCAGCTTAGCCGTTTGGGTTCATGGTGGCTACACCTTC	CVSSLAVWVHGGYTF	TRBJ1-2	-	TRBV7-6	-
TGTGCCACCAGCAGAGACCGGGGGGAATTCGATGGCTACACCTTC	CATSRDRGEFDGYTF	TRBJ1-2	-	TRBV15	-
TGCAGTGCTTCAACTGGCTATGGCTACACCTTC	CSASTGYGYTF	TRBJ1-2	many	TRBV20-1	-
TGTGCCAGCAGCTTATACACGAGCTCCTACGAGCAGTACTTC	CASSLYTSSYEQYF	TRBJ2-7	-	TRBV7-6	-
TGTGCCACCTGCGCCAGGGGTGGCACTGAAGCTTTCTTT	CATCARGGTEAFF	TRBJ1-1	many	TRBV24-1	-
TGTGCCAGCAGCAACGTAGCGGTTGGCTCCTACGAGCAGTACTTC	CASSNVAVGSYEQYF	TRBJ2-7	many	TRBV7-9	-
TGTGCCAGCTCACCGGGACTCGACTCTGGAAACACCATATATTTT	CASSPGLDSGNTIYF	TRBJ1-3	-	TRBV25-1	-
TGTGCCAGCTCGGGACTAGTATCTGGGGCCAACGTCCTGACTTTC	CASSGLVSGANVLTF	TRBJ2-6	many	TRBV7-6	TRBD2
TGTGCCAGCAGCGTTGATGGTAGCGGGTACGAGCAGTACTTC	CASSVDGSGYEQYF	TRBJ2-7	-	TRBV25-1	TRBD2
TGTGCCAGCAGCTTAGAGTCCGGCTCCTACGAGCAGTACTTC	CASSLESGSYEQYF	TRBJ2-7	few	TRBV7-9	-
TGCAGTGCTAGAGATTCCCAGCGCGGGGGTGCCTACGAGCAGTACTTC	CSARDSQRGGAYEQYF	TRBJ2-7	-	TRBV20-1	TRBD2
TGCAGTGCTAGCCTCGCGGGAGAAGCCTACGAGCAGTACTTC	CSASLAGEAYEQYF	TRBJ2-7	-	TRBV20-1	TRBD2
TGTGCCAGCAGGCGGGTTGACACTGAAGCTTTCTTT	CASRRVDTEAFF	TRBJ1-1	-	TRBV6-1	-
TGTGCCAGCAGCGTCCCCGGCGTAGAGGAGACCCAGTACTTC	CASSVPGVEETQYF	TRBJ2-5	many	TRBV7-9	-
TGCAGTGCTAGACCCCCCTGCGGAGAGACCCAGTACTTC	CSARPPCGETQYF	TRBJ2-5	-	TRBV20-1	-
TGTGCCAGCGTTGCGGACAGGGGTAGCAATCAGCCCCAGCATTTT	CASVADRGSNQPQHF	TRBJ1-5	few	TRBV25-1	TRBD1
TGTGCCAGCACCAGAAACGGGACCAGCAATCAGCCCCAGCATTTT	CASTRNGTSNQPQHF	TRBJ1-5	-	TRBV7-3	-
TGTGCCTGCCGACAGGGTCCTGGAAACACCATATATTTT	CACRQGPGNTIYF	TRBJ1-3	-	TRBV30	TRBD1
TGTGCCTGGAGCTTGGGCACTGAAGCTTTCTTT	CAWSLGTEAFF	TRBJ1-1	few	TRBV30	-
TGTGCCAGAAGGGACAGGGAAGCTTTCTTT	CARRDREAFF	TRBJ1-1	few	TRBV2	TRBD1
TGCAGCGTCCTCGGGACAGGGGTCTCCTACGAGCAGTACTTC	CSVLGTGVSYEQYF	TRBJ2-7	-	TRBV29-1	TRBD1
TGTGCCACCAGCAGAGATCGGGAATGGAACACCATATATTTT	CATSRDREWNTIYF	TRBJ1-3	few	TRBV15	-
TGTGCCAGCAGTCAGGGGGCGTTTGGTGAAAAACTGTTTTTT	CASSQGAFGEKLFF	TRBJ1-4	-	TRBV12-3/TRBV12-4	TRBD1
TGTGCCAGCACCGACCTCGGACGGAAAGGACATGGCTACACCTTC	CASTDLGRKGHGYTF	TRBJ1-2	-	TRBV12-3/TRBV12-4	-
TGTGCCAGCAGCCAAGTGGAGTCCGGGGAGCTGTTTTTT	CASSQVESGELFF	TRBJ2-2	few	TRBV7-2	-
TGCAGCGTTGCCCACAGGGGGAATTGGGATGAAAAACTGTTTTTT	CSVAHRGNWDEKLFF	TRBJ1-4	once	TRBV29-1	TRBD1
TGCAGCGAACGAAGTTCACAGGTCAATGGCTACACCATATATTTT	CSERSSQVNGYTIYF	TRBJ1-3	-	TRBV29-1	-